The present T cell receptor beta chain was sequenced within a study of shared clonotypes between healthy human individuals. Here immunoSEQ multiplex PCR was the method, and the copy in TCRdb shows in-frame clones only, minus some. The sample carries roughly 200,000 clones, approximately 62% recorded once. General study findings and limits: Inspection by rarefaction showed sorted-subset sequencing to be incomplete despite large depth.

Nashville, Tennessee was home to all donors, who were Caucasian adults. On this clone itself: Its antigen is currently unknown.

CDR3 length: 16 amino acids. CDR1 is SGHAT and CDR2 is FQNNGV in the germline V gene. Trimming took 5 bases from V and 6 from J; bases not matched to a gene: 12. The receptor was isolated from a man between 25 and 39 years old in good health. The sample consisted of memory CD4+ T cells sorted from blood. The subset denotes: CD45RA-negative fraction. The J gene is TRBJ2-7, the V gene TRBV11-2, with 11 bases aligning to TRBD2. This CDR3 reads CASSLHPPLAGGEQYF. For the CDR3, the DNA is TGTGCCAGCAGCCTCCACCCACCCCTAGCGGGAGGCGAGCAGTACTTC.